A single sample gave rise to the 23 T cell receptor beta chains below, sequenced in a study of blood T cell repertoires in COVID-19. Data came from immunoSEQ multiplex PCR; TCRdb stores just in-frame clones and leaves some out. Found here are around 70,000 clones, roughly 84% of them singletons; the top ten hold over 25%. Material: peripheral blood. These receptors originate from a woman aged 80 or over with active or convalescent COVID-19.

The CDR3 nucleotides read TGTGCCAGCAGTTTATCACGCGGGGGGAATCAGCCCCAGCATTTT. Translated: CASSLSRGGNQPQHF. This chain connects TRBV27 to TRBJ1-5; maybe TRBD1 (5 bases). The V and J ends lost 0 bases and 4 bases respectively, with 10 bases between them. Looked up from germline, CDR1 is MNHEY and CDR2 is SMNVEV (reference sequence). The CDR3 has 15 amino acids.

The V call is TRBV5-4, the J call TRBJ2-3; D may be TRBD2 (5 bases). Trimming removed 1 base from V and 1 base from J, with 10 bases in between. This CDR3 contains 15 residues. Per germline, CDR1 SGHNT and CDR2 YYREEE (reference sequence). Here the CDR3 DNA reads TGTGCCAGCAGCTTGATGAGGGCGGGCACAGATACGCAGTATTTT. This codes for CASSLMRAGTDTQYF.

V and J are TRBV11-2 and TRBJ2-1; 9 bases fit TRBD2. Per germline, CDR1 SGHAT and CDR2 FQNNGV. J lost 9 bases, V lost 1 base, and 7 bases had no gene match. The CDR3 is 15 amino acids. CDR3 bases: TGTGCCAGCAGCTTAGGCCAAGGACTAGCGCTTGAGCAGTTCTTC. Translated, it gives CASSLGQGLALEQFF.

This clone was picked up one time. The CDR3 here is CASSLGTRATGELFF. The CDR3 DNA sequence: TGTGCCAGCAGCTTAGGAACCAGGGCCACCGGGGAGCTGTTTTTT. The J gene is TRBJ2-2, the V gene TRBV7-2; possibly TRBD1 for D (5 bases). CDR1 is SGHTA and CDR2 is FQGNSA in the germline V gene. This CDR3 has 15 residues. V dropped 1 base and J dropped 4 bases, with 10 bases sitting between them.

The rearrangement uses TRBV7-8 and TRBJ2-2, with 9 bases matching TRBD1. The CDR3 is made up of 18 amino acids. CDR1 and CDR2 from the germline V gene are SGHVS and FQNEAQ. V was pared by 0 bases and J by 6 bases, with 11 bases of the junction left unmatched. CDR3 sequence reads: CASSLATGDRDLAGELFF. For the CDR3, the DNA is TGTGCCAGCAGCTTAGCGACTGGGGACAGGGACCTGGCCGGGGAGCTGTTTTTT.

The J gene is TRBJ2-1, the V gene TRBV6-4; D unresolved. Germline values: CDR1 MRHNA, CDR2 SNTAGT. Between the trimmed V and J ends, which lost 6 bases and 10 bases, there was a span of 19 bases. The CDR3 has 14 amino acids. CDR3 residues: CASSPTRSISEQFF. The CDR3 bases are TGTGCCAGCAGCCCAACAAGGAGTATCTCGGAGCAGTTCTTC.

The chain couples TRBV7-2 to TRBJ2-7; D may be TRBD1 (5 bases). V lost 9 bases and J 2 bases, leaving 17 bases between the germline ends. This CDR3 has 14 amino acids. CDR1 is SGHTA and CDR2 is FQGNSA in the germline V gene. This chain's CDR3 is CASKSQGTTYEQYF. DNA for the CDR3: TGTGCCAGTAAAAGCCAGGGCACGACCTACGAGCAGTACTTC.

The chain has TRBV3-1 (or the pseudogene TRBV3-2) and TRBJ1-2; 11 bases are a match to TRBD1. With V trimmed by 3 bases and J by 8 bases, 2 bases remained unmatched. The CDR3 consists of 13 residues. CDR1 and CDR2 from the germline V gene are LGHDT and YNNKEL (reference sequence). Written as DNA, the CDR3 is TGTGCCAGCAGCCACCGGACAGGGGGCGGCTACACCTTC. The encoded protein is CASSHRTGGGYTF.

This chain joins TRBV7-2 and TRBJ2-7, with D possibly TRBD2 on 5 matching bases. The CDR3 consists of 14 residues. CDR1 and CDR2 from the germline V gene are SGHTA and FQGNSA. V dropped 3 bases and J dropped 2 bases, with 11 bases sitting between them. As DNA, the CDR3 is TGTGCCAGCAGCTTGCGGGTGCCTCCCTACGAGCAGTACTTC. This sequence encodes CASSLRVPPYEQYF.

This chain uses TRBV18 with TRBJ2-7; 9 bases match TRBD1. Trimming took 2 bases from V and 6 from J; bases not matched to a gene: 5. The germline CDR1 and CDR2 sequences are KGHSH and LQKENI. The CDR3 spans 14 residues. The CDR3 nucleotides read TGTGCCAGCTCACCAGCTGGACAGGGGCGCGAGCAGTACTTC. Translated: CASSPAGQGREQYF.

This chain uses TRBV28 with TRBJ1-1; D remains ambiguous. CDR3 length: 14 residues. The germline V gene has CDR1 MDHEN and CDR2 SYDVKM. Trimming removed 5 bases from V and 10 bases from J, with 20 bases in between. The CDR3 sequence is CASSLAPGWLSAFF. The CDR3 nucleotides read TGTGCCAGCAGTCTTGCCCCCGGGTGGTTGTCAGCTTTCTTT.

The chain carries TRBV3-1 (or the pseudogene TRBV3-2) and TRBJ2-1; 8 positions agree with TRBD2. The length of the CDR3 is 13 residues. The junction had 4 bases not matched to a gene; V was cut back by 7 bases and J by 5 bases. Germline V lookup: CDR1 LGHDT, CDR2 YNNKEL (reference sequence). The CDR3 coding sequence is TGTGCCAGCATCCAGCGGGGGCACAATGAGCAGTTCTTC. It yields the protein CASIQRGHNEQFF.

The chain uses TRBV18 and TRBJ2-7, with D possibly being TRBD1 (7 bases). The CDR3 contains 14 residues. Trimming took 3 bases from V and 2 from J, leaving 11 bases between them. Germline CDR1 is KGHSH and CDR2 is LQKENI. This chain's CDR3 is CASSPRDSTYEQYF. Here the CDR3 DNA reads TGTGCCAGCTCACCGCGGGACAGCACCTACGAGCAGTACTTC.

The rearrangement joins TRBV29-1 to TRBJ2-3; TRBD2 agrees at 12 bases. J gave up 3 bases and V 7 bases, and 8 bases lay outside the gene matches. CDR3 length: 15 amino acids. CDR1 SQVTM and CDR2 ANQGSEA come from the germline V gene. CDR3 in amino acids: CSAPGLAGFTDTQYF. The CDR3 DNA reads TGCAGCGCCCCCGGACTAGCGGGGTTTACAGATACGCAGTATTTT.

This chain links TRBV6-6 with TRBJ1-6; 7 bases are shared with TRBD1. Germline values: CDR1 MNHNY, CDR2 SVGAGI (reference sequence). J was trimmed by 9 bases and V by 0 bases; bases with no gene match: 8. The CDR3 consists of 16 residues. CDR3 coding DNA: TGTGCCAGCAGTTACTCCAACCGGGACAGCAGTTCACCCCTCCACTTT. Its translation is CASSYSNRDSSSPLHF.

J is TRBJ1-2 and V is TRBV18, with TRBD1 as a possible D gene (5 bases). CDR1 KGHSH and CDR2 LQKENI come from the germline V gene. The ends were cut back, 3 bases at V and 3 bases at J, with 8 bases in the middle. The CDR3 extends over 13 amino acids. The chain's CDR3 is CASSPGGDYGYTF. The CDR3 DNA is TGTGCCAGCTCACCCGGGGGGGACTATGGCTACACCTTC.

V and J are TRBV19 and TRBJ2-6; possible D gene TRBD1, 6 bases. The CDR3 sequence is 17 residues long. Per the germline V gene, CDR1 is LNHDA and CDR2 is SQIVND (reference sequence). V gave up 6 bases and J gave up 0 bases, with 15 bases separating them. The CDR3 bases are TGTGCCAGTAGGAGAGGACAGCGAGCCTCTGGGGCCAACGTCCTGACTTTC. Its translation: CASRRGQRASGANVLTF.

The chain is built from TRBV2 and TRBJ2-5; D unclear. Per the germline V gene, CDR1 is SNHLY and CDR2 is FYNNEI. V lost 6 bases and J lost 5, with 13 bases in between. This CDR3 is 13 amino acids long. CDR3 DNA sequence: TGTGCCAGCAGACGACCGGGTCAGGAGACCCAGTACTTC. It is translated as CASRRPGQETQYF.

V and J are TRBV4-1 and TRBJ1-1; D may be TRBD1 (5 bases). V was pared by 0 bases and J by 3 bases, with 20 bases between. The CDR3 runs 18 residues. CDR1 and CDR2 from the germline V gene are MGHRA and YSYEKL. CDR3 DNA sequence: TGCGCCAGCAGCCAAGAACCCCCGGGCCACAAACAGGACACTGAAGCTTTCTTT. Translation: CASSQEPPGHKQDTEAFF.

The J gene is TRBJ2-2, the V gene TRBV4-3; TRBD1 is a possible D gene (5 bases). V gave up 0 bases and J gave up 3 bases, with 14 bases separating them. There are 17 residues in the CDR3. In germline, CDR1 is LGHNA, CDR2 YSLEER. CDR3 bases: TGCGCCAGCAGCCAAGATTCAGGGATTAAACACACCGGGGAGCTGTTTTTT. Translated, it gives CASSQDSGIKHTGELFF.

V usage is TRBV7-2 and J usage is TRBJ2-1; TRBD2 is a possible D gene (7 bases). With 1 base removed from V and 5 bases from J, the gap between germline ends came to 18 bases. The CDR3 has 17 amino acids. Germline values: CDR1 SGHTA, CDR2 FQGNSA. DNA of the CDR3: TGTGCCAGCAGCTTAGAAGGCACGGGGGGCCTAGACAATGAGCAGTTCTTC. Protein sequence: CASSLEGTGGLDNEQFF.

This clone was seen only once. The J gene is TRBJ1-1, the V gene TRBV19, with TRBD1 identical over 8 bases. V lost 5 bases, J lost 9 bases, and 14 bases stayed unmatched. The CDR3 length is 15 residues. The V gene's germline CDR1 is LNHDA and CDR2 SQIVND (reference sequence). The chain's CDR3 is CASSAPGQVQLKAFF. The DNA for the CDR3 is TGTGCCAGTAGTGCACCGGGACAGGTTCAACTCAAAGCTTTCTTT.

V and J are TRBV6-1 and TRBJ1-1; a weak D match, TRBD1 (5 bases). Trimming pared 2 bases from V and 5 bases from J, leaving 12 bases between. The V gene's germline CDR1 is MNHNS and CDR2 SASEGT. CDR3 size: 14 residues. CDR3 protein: CASSESPGWTEAFF. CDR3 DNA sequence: TGTGCCAGCAGTGAATCCCCAGGGTGGACTGAAGCTTTCTTT.